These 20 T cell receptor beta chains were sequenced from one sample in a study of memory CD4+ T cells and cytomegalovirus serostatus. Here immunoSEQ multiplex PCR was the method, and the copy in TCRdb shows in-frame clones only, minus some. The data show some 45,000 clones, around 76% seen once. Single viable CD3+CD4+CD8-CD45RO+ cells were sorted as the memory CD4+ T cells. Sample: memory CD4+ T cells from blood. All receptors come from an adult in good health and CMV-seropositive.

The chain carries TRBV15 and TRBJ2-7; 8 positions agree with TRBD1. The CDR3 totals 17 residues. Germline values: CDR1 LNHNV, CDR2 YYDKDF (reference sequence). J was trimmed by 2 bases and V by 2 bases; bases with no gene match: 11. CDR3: CATSRLGGTGKTYEQYF. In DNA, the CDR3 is TGTGCCACCAGCAGACTCGGTGGGACAGGTAAGACCTACGAGCAGTACTTC.

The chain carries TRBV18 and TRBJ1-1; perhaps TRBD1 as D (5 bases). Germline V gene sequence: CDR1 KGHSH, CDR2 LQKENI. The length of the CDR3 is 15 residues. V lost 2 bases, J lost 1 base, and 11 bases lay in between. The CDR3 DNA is TGTGCCAGCTCACCATCGACAGAGAAGAACACTGAAGCTTTCTTT. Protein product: CASSPSTEKNTEAFF.

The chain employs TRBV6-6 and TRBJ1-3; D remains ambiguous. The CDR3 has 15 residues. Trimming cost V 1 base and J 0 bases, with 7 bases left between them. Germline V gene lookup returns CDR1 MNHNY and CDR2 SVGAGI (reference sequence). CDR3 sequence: CASSYFANSGNTIYF. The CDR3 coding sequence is TGTGCCAGCAGTTACTTCGCGAACTCTGGAAACACCATATATTTT.

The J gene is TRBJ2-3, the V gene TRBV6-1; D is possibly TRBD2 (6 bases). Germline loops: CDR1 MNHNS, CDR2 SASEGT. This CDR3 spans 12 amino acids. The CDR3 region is CVSGYSTDTQYF. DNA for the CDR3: TGTGTGAGCGGGTATAGCACAGATACGCAGTATTTT.

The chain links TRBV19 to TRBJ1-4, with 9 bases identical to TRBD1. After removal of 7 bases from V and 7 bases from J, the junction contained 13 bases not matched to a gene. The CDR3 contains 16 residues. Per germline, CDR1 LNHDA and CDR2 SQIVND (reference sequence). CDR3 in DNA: TGTGCCAGTACTGTCCGACGGACAGGGGTCGTTGAAAAACTGTTTTTT. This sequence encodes CASTVRRTGVVEKLFF.

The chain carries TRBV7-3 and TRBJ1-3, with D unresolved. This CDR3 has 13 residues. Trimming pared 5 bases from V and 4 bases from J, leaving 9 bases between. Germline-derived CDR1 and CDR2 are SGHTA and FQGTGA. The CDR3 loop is CASSAAAGNTIYF. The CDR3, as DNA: TGTGCCAGCAGCGCCGCGGCCGGAAACACCATATATTTT.

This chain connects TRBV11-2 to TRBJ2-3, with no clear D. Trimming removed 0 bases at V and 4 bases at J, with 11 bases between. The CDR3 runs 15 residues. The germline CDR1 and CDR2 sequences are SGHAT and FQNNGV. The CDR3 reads CASSLDPSSADTQYF. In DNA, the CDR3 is TGTGCCAGCAGCTTAGATCCTTCTAGTGCAGATACGCAGTATTTT.

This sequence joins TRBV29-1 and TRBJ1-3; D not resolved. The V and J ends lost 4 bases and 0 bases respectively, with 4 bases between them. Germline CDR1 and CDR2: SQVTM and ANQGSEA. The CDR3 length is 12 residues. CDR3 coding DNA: TGCAGCGTTGCGACCTCTGGAAACACCATATATTTT. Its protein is CSVATSGNTIYF.

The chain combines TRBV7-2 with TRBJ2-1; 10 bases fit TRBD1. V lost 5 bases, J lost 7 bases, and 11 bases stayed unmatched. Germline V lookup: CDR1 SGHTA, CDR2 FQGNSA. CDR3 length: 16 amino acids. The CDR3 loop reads CASSVAPGQGRNEQFF. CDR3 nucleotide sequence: TGTGCCAGCAGCGTCGCGCCGGGACAGGGGAGAAATGAGCAGTTCTTC.

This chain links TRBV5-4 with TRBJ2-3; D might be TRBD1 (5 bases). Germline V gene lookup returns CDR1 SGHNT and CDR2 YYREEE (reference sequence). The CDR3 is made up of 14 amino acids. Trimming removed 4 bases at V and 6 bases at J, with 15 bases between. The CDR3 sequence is CASSVGQAGDTQYF. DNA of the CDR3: TGTGCCAGCAGCGTGGGGCAGGCCGGGGATACGCAGTATTTT.

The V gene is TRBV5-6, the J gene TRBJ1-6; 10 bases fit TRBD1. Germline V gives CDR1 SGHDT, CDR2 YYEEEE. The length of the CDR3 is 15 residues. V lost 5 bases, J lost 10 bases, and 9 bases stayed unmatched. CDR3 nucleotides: TGTGCCAGCAGTCGTGGGACAGGGGTAAGCTCACCCCTCCACTTT. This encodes CASSRGTGVSSPLHF.

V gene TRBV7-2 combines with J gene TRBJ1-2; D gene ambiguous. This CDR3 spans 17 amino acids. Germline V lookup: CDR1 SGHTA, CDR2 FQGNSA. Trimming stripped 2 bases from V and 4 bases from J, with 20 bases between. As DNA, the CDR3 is TGTGCCAGCAGCTTAATGGGCAGCTACATTGCGGGCTATGGCTACACCTTC. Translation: CASSLMGSYIAGYGYTF.

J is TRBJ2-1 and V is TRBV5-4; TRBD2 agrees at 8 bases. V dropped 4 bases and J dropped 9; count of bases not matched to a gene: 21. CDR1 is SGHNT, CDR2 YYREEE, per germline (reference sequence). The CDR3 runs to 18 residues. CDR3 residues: CASSPPRSGAPAGGEQFF. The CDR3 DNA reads TGTGCCAGCAGCCCGCCCCGGAGCGGGGCCCCGGCGGGGGGTGAGCAGTTCTTC.

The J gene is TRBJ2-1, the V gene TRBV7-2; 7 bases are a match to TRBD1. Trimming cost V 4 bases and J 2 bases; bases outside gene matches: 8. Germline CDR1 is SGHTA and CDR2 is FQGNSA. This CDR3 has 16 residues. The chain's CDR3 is CASSSSAGTAYNEQFF. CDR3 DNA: TGTGCCAGCAGCTCCTCGGCCGGGACAGCCTACAATGAGCAGTTCTTC. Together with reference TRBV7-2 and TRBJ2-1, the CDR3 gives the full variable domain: GAGVSQSPSNKVTEKGKDVELRCDPISGHTALYWYRQSLGQGLEFLIYFQGNSAPDKSGLPSDRFSAERTGGSVSTLTIQRTQQEDSAVYLCASSSSAGTAYNEQFFGPGTRLTVL.

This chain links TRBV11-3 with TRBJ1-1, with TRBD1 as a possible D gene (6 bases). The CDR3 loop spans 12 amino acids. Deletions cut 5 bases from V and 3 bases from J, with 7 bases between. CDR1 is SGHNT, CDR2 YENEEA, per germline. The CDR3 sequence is CASSPGDTEAFF. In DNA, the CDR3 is TGTGCCAGCAGCCCAGGGGACACTGAAGCTTTCTTT.

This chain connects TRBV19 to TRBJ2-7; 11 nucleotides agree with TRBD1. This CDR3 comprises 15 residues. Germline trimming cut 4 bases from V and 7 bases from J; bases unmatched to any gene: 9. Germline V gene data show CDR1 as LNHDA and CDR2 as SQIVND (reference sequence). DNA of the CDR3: TGTGCCAGTAGTACCTTGGACAGGGGGCGCAAAGAGCAGTACTTC. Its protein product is CASSTLDRGRKEQYF.

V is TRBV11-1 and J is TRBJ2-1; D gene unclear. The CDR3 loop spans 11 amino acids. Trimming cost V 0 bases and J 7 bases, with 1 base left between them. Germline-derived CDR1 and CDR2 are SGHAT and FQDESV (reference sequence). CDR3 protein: CASSLANEQFF. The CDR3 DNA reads TGTGCCAGCAGCTTAGCTAATGAGCAGTTCTTC. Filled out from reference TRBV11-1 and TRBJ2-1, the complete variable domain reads EAEVAQSPRYKITEKSQAVAFWCDPISGHATLYWYRQILGQGPELLVQFQDESVVDDSQLPKDRFSAERLKGVDSTLKIQPAELGDSAMYLCASSLANEQFFGPGTRLTVL.

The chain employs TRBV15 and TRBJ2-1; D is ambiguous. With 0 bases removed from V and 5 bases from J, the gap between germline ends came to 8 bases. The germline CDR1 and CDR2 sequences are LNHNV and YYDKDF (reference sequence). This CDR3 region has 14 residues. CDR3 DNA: TGTGCCACCAGCAGAGAGTACGAAAACAATGAGCAGTTCTTC. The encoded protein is CATSREYENNEQFF. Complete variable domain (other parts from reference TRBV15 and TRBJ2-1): DAMVIQNPRYQVTQFGKPVTLSCSQTLNHNVMYWYQQKSSQAPKLLFHYYDKDFNNEADTPDNFQSRRPNTSFCFLDIRSPGLGDTAMYLCATSREYENNEQFFGPGTRLTVL.

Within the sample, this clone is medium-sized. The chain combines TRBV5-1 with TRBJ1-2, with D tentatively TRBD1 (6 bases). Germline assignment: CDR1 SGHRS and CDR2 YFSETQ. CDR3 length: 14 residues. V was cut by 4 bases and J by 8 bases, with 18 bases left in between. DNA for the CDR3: TGCGCCAGCAGCATCAGACAGGCCCCCGGGGGCTACACCTTC. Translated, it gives CASSIRQAPGGYTF. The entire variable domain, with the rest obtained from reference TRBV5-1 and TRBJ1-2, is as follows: KAGVTQTPRYLIKTRGQQVTLSCSPISGHRSVSWYQQTPGQGLQFLFEYFSETQRNKGNFPGRFSGRQFSNSRSEMNVSTLELGDSALYLCASSIRQAPGGYTFGSGTRLTVV.

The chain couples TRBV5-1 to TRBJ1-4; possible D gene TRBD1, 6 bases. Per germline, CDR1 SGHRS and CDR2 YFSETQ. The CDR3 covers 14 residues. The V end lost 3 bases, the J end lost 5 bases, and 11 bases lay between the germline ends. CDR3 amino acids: CASSWTVGNEKLFF. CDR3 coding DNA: TGCGCCAGCAGCTGGACAGTAGGGAATGAAAAACTGTTTTTT. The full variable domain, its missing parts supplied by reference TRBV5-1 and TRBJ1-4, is KAGVTQTPRYLIKTRGQQVTLSCSPISGHRSVSWYQQTPGQGLQFLFEYFSETQRNKGNFPGRFSGRQFSNSRSEMNVSTLELGDSALYLCASSWTVGNEKLFFGSGTQLSVL.